This paragraph covers one T cell receptor (beta chain) sequence. The source of the sample is a study of blood T cell repertoires in COVID-19. The authors' processing: Quantification of nucleated cells was approximated via reference gene primer amplification. Data came from immunoSEQ multiplex PCR; TCRdb stores just in-frame clones and leaves some out. The D gene and trimming were derived from the DNA, and the V and J assignments and clone size from that table. Of 250,000 to 300,000 clones listed, approximately 84% are singletons. Deletions cut 2 bases from V and 0 bases from J, with 5 bases between. This CDR3 is 14 amino acids long. Per germline, CDR1 MNHNS and CDR2 SASEGT.

This TCR was recovered from a man between 18 and 35 years old who had recovered from COVID-19. This sequence joins TRBV6-1 and TRBJ1-3; the D gene is possibly TRBD1 (5 bases). Sequencing was performed on PBMCs or T cells enriched from blood (not recorded which). DNA for the CDR3: TGTGCCAGCAGTGAACAGGGCTCTGGAAACACCATATATTTT. Translated: CASSEQGSGNTIYF.